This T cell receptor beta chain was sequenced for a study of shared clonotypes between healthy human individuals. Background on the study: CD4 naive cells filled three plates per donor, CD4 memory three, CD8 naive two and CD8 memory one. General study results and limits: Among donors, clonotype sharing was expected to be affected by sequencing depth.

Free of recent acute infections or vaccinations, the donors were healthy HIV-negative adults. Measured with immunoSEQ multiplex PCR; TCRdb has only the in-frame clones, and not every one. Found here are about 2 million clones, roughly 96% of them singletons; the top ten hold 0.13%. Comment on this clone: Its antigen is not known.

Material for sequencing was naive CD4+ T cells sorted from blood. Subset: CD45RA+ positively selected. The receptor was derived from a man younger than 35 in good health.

The CDR3 protein is CSVETRYEQYF. CDR3 nucleotide sequence: TGCAGCGTTGAGACTAGATACGAGCAGTACTTC. This sequence joins TRBV29-1 and TRBJ2-7; TRBD2 might be the D (6 bases). CDR1 SQVTM and CDR2 ANQGSEA come from the germline V gene. V lost 3 bases, J lost 4 bases, and 7 bases lay in between. This CDR3 comprises 11 residues.